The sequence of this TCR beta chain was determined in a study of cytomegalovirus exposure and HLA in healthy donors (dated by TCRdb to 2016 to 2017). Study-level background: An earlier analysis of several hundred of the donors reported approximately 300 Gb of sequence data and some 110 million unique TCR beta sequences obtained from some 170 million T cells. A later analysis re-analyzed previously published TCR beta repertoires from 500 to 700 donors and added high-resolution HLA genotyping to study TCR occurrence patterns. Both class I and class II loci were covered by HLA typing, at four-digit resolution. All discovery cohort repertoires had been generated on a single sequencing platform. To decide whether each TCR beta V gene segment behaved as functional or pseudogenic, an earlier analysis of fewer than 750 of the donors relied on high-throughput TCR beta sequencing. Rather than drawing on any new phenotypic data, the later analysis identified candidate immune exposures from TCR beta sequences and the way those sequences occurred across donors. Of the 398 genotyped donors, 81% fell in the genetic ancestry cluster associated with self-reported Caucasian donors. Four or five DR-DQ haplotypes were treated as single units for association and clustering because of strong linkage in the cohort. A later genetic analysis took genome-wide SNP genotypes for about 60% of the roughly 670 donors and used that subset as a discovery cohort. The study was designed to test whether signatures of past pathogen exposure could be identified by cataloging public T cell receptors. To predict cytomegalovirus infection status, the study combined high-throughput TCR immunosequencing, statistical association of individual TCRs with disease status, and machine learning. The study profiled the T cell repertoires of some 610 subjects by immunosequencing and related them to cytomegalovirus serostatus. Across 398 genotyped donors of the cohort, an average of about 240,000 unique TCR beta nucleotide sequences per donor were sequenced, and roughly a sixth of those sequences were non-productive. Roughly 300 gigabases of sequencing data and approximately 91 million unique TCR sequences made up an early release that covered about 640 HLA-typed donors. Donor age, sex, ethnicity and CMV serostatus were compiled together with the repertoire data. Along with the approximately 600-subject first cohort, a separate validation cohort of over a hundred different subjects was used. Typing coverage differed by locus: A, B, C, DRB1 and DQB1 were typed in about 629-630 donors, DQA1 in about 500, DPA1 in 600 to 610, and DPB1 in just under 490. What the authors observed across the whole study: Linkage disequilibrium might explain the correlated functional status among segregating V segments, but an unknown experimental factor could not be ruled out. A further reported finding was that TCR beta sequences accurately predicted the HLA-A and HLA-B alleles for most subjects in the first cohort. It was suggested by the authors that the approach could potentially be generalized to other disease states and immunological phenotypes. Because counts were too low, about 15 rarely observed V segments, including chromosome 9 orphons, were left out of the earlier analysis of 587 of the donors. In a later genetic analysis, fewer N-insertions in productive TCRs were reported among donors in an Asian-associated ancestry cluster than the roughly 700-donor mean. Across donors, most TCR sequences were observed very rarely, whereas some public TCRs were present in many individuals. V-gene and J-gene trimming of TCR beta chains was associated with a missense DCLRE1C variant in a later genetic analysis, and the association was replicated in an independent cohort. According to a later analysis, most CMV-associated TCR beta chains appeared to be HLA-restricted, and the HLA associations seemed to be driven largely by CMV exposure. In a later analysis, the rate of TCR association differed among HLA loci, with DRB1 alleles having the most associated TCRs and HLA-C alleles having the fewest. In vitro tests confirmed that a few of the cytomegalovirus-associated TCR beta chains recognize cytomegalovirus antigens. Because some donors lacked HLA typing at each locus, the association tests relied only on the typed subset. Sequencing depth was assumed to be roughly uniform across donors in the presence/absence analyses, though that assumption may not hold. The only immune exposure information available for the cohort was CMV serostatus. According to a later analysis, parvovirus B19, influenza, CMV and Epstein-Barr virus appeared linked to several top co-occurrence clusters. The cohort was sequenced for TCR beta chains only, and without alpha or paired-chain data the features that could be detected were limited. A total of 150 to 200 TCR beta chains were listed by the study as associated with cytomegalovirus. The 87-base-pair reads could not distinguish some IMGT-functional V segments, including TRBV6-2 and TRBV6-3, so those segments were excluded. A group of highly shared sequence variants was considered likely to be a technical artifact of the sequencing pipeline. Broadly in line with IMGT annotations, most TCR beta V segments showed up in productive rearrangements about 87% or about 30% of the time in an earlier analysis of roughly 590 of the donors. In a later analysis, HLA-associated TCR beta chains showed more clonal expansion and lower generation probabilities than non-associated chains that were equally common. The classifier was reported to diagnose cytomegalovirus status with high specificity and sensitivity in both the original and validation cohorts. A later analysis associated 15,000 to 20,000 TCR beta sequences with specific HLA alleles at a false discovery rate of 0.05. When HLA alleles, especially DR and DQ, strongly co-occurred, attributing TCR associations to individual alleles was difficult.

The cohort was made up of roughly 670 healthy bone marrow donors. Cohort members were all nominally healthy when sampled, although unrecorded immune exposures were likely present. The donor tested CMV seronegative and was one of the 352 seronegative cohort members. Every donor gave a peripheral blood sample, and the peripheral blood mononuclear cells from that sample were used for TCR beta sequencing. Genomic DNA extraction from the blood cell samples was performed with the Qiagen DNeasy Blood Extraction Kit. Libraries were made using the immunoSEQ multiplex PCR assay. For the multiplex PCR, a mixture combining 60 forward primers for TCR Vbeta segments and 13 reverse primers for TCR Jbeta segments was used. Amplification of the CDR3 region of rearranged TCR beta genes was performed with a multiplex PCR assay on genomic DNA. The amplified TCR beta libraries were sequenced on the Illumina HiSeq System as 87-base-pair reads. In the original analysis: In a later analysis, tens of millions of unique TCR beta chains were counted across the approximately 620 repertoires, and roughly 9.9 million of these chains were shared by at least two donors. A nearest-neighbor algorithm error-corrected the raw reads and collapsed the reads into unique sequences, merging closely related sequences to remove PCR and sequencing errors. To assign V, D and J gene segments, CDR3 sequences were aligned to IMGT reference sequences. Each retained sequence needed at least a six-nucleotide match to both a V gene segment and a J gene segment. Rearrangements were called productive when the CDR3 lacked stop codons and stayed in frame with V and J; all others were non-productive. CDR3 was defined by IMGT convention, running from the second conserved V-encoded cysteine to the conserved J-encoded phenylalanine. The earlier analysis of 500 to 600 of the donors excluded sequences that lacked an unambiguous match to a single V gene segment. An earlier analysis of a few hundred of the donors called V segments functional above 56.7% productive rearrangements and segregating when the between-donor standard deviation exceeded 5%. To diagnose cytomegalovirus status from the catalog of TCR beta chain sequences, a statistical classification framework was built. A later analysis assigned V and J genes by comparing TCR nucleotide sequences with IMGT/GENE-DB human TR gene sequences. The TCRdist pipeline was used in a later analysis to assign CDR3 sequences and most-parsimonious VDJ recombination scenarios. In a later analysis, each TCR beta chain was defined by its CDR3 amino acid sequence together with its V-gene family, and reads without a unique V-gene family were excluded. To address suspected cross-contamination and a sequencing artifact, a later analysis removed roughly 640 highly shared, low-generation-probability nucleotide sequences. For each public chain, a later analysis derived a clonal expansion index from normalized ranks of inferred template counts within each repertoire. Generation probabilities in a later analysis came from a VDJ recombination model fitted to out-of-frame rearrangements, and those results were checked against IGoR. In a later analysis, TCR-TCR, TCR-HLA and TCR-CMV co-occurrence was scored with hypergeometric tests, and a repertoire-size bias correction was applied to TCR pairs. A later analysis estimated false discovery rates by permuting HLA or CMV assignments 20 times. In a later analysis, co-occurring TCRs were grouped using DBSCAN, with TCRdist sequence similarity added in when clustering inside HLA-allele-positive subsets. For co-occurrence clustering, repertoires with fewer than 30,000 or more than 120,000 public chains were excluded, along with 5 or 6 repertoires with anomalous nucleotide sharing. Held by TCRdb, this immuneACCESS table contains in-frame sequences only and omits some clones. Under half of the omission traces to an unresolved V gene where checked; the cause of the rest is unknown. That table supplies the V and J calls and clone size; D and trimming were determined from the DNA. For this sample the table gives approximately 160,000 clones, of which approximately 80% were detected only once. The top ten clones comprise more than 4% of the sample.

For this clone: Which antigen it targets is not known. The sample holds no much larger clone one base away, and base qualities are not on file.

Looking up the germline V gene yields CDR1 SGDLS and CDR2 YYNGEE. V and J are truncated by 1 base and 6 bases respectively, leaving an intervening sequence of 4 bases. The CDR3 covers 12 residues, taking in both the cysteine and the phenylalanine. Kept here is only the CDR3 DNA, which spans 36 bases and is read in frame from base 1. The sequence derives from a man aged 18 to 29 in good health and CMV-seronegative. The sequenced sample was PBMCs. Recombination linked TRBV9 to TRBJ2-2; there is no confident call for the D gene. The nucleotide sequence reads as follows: TGTGCCAGCAGCGTATCTGCCGGGGAGCTGTTTTTT. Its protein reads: CASSVSAGELFF.